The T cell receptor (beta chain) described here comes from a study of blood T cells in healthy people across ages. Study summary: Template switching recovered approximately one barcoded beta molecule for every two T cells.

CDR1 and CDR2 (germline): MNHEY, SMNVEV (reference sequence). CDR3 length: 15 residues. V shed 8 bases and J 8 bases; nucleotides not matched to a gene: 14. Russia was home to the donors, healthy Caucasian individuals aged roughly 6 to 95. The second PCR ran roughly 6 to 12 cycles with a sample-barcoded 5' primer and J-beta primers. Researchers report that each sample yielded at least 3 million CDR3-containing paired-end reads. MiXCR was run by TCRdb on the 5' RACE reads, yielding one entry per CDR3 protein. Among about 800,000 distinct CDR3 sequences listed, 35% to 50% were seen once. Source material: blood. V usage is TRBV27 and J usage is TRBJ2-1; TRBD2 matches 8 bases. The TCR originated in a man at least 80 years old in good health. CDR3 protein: CASSQPGLVVHEQFF. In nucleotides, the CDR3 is TGTGCCAGCTCCCAACCGGGACTAGTGGTGCATGAGCAGTTCTTC.